This T cell receptor (beta chain) was profiled in a study of blood T cell repertoires in COVID-19. Study at large: Samples representing acute and convalescent COVID-19 were sourced from the United States, Italy and Spain. Nucleic acid was either cDNA or gDNA, and it came from T cells, B-cell-depleted T cells, or PBMCs.

There are a few counts of this clone. Per the authors' pipeline: For nucleated cells, counts were estimated from reference gene primer amplification. Sequencing was performed with immunoSEQ multiplex PCR; in TCRdb, only in-frame clones are kept and a portion is missing. V, J and clone size were drawn from that table, and D and trimming were deduced from the DNA. The top ten hold about 10% of the sample, which has about 86,000 clones, approximately 80% seen once. CDR1 is SGDLS and CDR2 is YYNGEE in the germline V gene. Germline trimming cut 2 bases from V and 1 base from J; bases unmatched to any gene: 5. The CDR3 has 16 amino acids.

V is TRBV9 and J is TRBJ1-3; 8 nucleotides align to TRBD1. Input material: peripheral blood. This receptor was identified in a man between 65 and 85 years old with acute or convalescent COVID-19. CDR3 sequence (DNA): TGTGCCAGCAGCGTCTGGACAGGGAGGTCTGGAAACACCATATATTTT. Encoded protein: CASSVWTGRSGNTIYF.